One and the same sample provided the 32 T cell receptor beta chains below, sequenced in a study of vaccination effects on CD4 cells after COVID-19. These receptors have no known antigen. The repertoire was sequenced with immunoSEQ multiplex PCR; TCRdb's copy has only in-frame clones and lacks some. The table shows 65,000 to 80,000 clones, with around 77% occurring only once. Upon completion of 10 to 11 days in culture, CD4+ T cells were isolated. Sequenced here: CD4+ T cells from PBMCs cultured without peptide, sampled before COVID-19 vaccination. All receptors come from a human donor who received a COVID-19 vaccine.

The rearrangement joins TRBV5-1 to TRBJ1-4; no definite D call. Germline V gene sequence: CDR1 SGHRS, CDR2 YFSETQ. This CDR3 has 15 residues. With 2 bases removed from V and 0 bases from J, the gap between germline ends came to 8 bases. The CDR3 sequence: CASSLTVATNEKLFF. The DNA for the CDR3 is TGCGCCAGCAGCTTAACAGTCGCAACTAATGAAAAACTGTTTTTT.

V is TRBV6-6 and J is TRBJ1-5; TRBD1 might be the D (6 bases). Germline values: CDR1 MNHNY, CDR2 SVGAGI (reference sequence). The CDR3 is 16 amino acids. Trimming pared 7 bases from V and 0 bases from J, leaving 16 bases between. The CDR3 sequence is CASIKDRTVSNQPQHF. The DNA for the CDR3 is TGTGCCAGCATTAAGGACCGGACAGTTAGCAATCAGCCCCAGCATTTT.

The chain carries TRBV3-1 (or the pseudogene TRBV3-2) and TRBJ2-3, with 9 bases matching TRBD2. This CDR3 is built from 14 residues. Germline V gives CDR1 LGHDT, CDR2 YNNKEL (reference sequence). Trimming at V came to 3 bases and at J to 4 bases, leaving 2 bases not matched to a gene. CDR3 protein: CASSQGGGADTQYF. CDR3 DNA sequence: TGTGCCAGCAGCCAGGGCGGGGGGGCAGATACGCAGTATTTT.

The gene calls are TRBV9 and TRBJ2-1, with 7 bases fitting TRBD2. Per germline, CDR1 SGDLS and CDR2 YYNGEE. This CDR3 is built from 14 residues. Unmatched junction bases numbered 11, after V lost 4 bases and J lost 10 bases. CDR3 in DNA: TGTGCCAGCAGCCCCAGGCGGGGGAGTTCCGAGCAGTTCTTC. Protein sequence: CASSPRRGSSEQFF.

This sequence joins TRBV4-3 and TRBJ1-6; D perhaps matches TRBD1 (6 bases). V was cut by 3 bases and J by 7 bases, with 16 bases left in between. Looked up from germline, CDR1 is LGHNA and CDR2 is YSLEER. This CDR3 has 16 residues. Here the CDR3 DNA reads TGCGCCAGCAGCCAGAATTACAGGGTGGGGAATTCACCCCTCCACTTT. Protein: CASSQNYRVGNSPLHF.

This rearrangement joins TRBV2 to TRBJ1-2; TRBD1 aligns across 7 bases. The CDR3 is 16 residues long. CDR1 and CDR2 (germline): SNHLY, FYNNEI. Germline trimming cut 0 bases from V and 5 bases from J; bases unmatched to any gene: 9. The CDR3 nucleotides read TGTGCCAGCAGTGAAGCCCGACAGGGCGGATCATATGGCTACACCTTC. Amino acids: CASSEARQGGSYGYTF.

The chain carries TRBV5-1 and TRBJ1-6, with 9 bases aligning to TRBD1. The CDR3 covers 15 residues. Germline loops: CDR1 SGHRS, CDR2 YFSETQ. Trimming removed 0 bases from V and 8 bases from J; junction bases left unmatched: 3. This chain's CDR3 is CASSLGDRAHSPLHF. The CDR3 DNA is TGCGCCAGCAGCTTGGGGGACAGGGCTCATTCACCCCTCCACTTT.

The chain couples TRBV4-2 to TRBJ2-5, with TRBD2 matching over 12 bases. This CDR3 has 20 amino acids. The trim removed 0 bases at V and 5 bases at J, leaving 16 bases unmatched. Germline V gives CDR1 LGHNA, CDR2 YNFKEQ. For the CDR3, the DNA is TGTGCCAGCAGCCAAGATTCGGCTAGCGGGGGGGCTCTAAGTCGGGAGACCCAGTACTTC. It encodes CASSQDSASGGALSRETQYF.

The chain recombines TRBV7-2 with TRBJ2-5, with 10 bases that match TRBD2. V lost 5 bases to trimming and J lost 5 bases; unmatched junction nucleotides: 8. The germline gives CDR1 SGHTA, CDR2 FQGNSA. The CDR3 is 15 amino acids. The CDR3 protein is CASSRQSGGGETQYF. The CDR3 DNA reads TGTGCCAGCAGCCGTCAGAGCGGGGGGGGCGAGACCCAGTACTTC.

J is TRBJ2-5 and V is TRBV12-5, with D tentatively TRBD2 (6 bases). V lost 5 bases to trimming and J lost 5 bases, with 12 bases between them. The CDR3 consists of 13 residues. Germline V gives CDR1 LGHNT, CDR2 FRNRAP. The CDR3 DNA reads as TGTGCTAGTGGTGGGGGGAGTCGGGAGACCCAGTACTTC. It yields the protein CASGGGSRETQYF.

The gene calls are TRBV7-2 and TRBJ2-1; tentatively, D is TRBD2 (6 bases). CDR1 is SGHTA, CDR2 FQGNSA, per germline. The V and J ends lost 3 bases and 7 bases respectively, with 13 bases between them. CDR3 length equals 14 residues. In DNA, the CDR3 is TGTGCCAGCAGCTTGGGGGGTTTTCGGAATGAGCAGTTCTTC. This codes for CASSLGGFRNEQFF. Full variable domain (rest looked up from reference TRBV7-2 and TRBJ2-1): GAGVSQSPSNKVTEKGKDVELRCDPISGHTALYWYRQSLGQGLEFLIYFQGNSAPDKSGLPSDRFSAERTGGSVSTLTIQRTQQEDSAVYLCASSLGGFRNEQFFGPGTRLTVL.

The chain combines TRBV20-1 with TRBJ2-5; no firm D call. Germline V gene sequence: CDR1 DFQATT, CDR2 SNEGSKA (reference sequence). V lost 3 bases, J lost 3 bases, and 8 bases lay in between. This CDR3 comprises 12 residues. Here the CDR3 reads CSASGHEETQYF. CDR3 DNA sequence: TGCAGTGCTAGTGGGCACGAAGAGACCCAGTACTTC.

This chain joins TRBV6-1 and TRBJ1-5; a weak D match, TRBD1 (6 bases). The CDR3 contains 17 residues. V shed 4 bases and J shed 0 bases, with 16 bases lying between them. Germline V gives CDR1 MNHNS, CDR2 SASEGT. The chain's CDR3 is CASSGRTGTRSNQPQHF. The CDR3 coding sequence is TGTGCCAGCAGTGGGCGGACCGGGACACGTAGCAATCAGCCCCAGCATTTT.

Concerning this clone: One end of the junction does not line up with germline, which may come from a read error. Other DNA sequences in this specimen translate into the identical CDR3. The chain recombines TRBV6-1 with TRBJ1-3, with D unresolved. Germline V gene data show CDR1 as MNHNS and CDR2 as SASEGT. The CDR3 runs to 16 residues. This CDR3 reads CASSDRGPYSGNTIYF. Here the CDR3 DNA reads TGTGCCAGCAGTGATAGAGGGCCATACTCTGGAAACACCATATACTTT.

V usage is TRBV27 and J usage is TRBJ2-2; D possibly corresponds to TRBD2 (5 bases). Germline V gives CDR1 MNHEY, CDR2 SMNVEV (reference sequence). CDR3 length: 19 residues. V shed 6 bases and J shed 0 bases, with 23 bases lying between them. The CDR3 loop reads CASRPSDGVDGANTGELFF. The CDR3 region has the DNA TGTGCCAGCAGGCCGTCCGACGGGGTGGACGGGGCGAACACCGGGGAGCTGTTTTTT.

The chain couples TRBV7-3 to TRBJ2-1, with TRBD1 identical over 8 bases. Unmatched junction bases numbered 6, after V lost 5 bases and J lost 3 bases. Germline V gene sequence: CDR1 SGHTA, CDR2 FQGTGA. There are 15 residues in the CDR3. The CDR3: CASSPDRVIYNEQFF. The CDR3 nucleotides read TGTGCCAGCAGCCCGGACAGGGTGATCTACAATGAGCAGTTCTTC.

The V and J genes are TRBV30 and TRBJ2-2; no reliable D call. Trimming left V 2 bases short and J 8 bases short, with 12 bases between. This CDR3 has 13 residues. CDR1 is GTSNPN and CDR2 is SVGIG in the germline V gene (reference sequence). CDR3 residues: CAWSPLQRGELFF. The CDR3 DNA sequence: TGTGCCTGGAGTCCCCTACAACGGGGGGAGCTGTTTTTT.

The chain uses TRBV7-9 and TRBJ2-7; D tentatively reads TRBD1 or TRBD2 (7 bases each). The ends were cut back, 1 base at V and 1 base at J, with 11 bases in the middle. The CDR3 runs to 15 residues. Germline CDR1 reads SEHNR; CDR2 reads FQNEAQ (reference sequence). The CDR3 nucleotides read TGTGCCAGCAGCTTAGACAGGGGAGGGTCCTACGAGCAGTACGTC. Translation: CASSLDRGGSYEQYV.

This chain joins TRBV5-1 and TRBJ2-2; a possible D gene is TRBD2 (6 bases). Germline V gene sequence: CDR1 SGHRS, CDR2 YFSETQ. Trimming took 3 bases from V and 6 from J, leaving 21 bases between them. The CDR3 has 17 amino acids. CDR3 nucleotides: TGCGCCAGCAGCTCTAATCTCGGGACTCTGGGGCCCGGGGAGCTGTTTTTT. The encoded protein is CASSSNLGTLGPGELFF.

This clone has a single count. The V gene is TRBV11-2, the J gene TRBJ2-5; 7 bases are shared with TRBD2. Germline CDR1 and CDR2: SGHAT and FQNNGV. The CDR3 totals 14 residues. V gave up 5 bases and J gave up 4 bases; unmatched junction bases: 7. This chain's CDR3 is CASSPSGWGETQYF. The CDR3 DNA follows: TGTGCCAGCAGCCCTAGCGGTTGGGGAGAGACCCAGTACTTC.

The chain links TRBV12-5 to TRBJ2-1; D perhaps matches TRBD1 (6 bases). CDR1 and CDR2 from the germline V gene are LGHNT and FRNRAP. V was trimmed by 4 bases and J by 5 bases, leaving 15 bases between them. This CDR3 has 15 residues. This chain's CDR3 is CASGSNRVVDNEQFF. In DNA, the CDR3 is TGTGCTAGTGGTTCCAACAGGGTTGTGGACAATGAGCAGTTCTTC.

J is TRBJ1-1 and V is TRBV28; D might be TRBD1 (6 bases). V dropped 7 bases and J dropped 6 bases, with 18 bases sitting between them. The CDR3 runs to 14 residues. From germline, CDR1 is MDHEN and CDR2 SYDVKM. CDR3 in amino acids: CASKGGGWSAEAFF. Written as DNA, the CDR3 is TGTGCCAGCAAGGGGGGGGGCTGGTCTGCTGAAGCTTTCTTT. Filled out from reference TRBV28 and TRBJ1-1, the complete variable domain reads DVKVTQSSRYLVKRTGEKVFLECVQDMDHENMFWYRQDPGLGLRLIYFSYDVKMKEKGDIPEGYSVSREKKERFSLILESASTNQTSMYLCASKGGGWSAEAFFGQGTRLTVV.

The chain has TRBV11-2 and TRBJ2-5; perhaps TRBD2 as D (7 bases). This CDR3 has 14 residues. V lost 7 bases to trimming and J lost 1 base, with 13 bases between them. Germline CDR1 is SGHAT and CDR2 is FQNNGV. Written as DNA, the CDR3 is TGTGCCAGCATGGGGGGCGGGGGCCAAGAGACCCAGTACTTC. Translated, it gives CASMGGGGQETQYF.

This clone was counted a single time. The V and J genes are TRBV9 and TRBJ2-2; TRBD1 is a possible D gene (6 bases). The CDR3 totals 18 residues. Germline assignment: CDR1 SGDLS and CDR2 YYNGEE. V lost 3 bases and J 2 bases, leaving 20 bases between the germline ends. Written as DNA, the CDR3 is TGTGCCAGCAGCGAGGGCTTGGGGGCCACGGCCAACACCGGGGAGCTGTTTTTT. Protein sequence: CASSEGLGATANTGELFF.

The chain links TRBV14 to TRBJ2-5; tentative D call: TRBD1 (6 bases). Germline assignment: CDR1 SGHDN and CDR2 FVKESK. V lost 5 bases and J 6 bases, leaving 19 bases between the germline ends. CDR3 size: 15 residues. This chain's CDR3 is CASSSRTNREQTQYF. CDR3 in DNA: TGTGCCAGCAGCAGCCGTACTAACAGGGAACAGACCCAGTACTTC.

The chain couples TRBV18 to TRBJ2-1, with D tentatively TRBD2 (6 bases). The CDR3 runs 17 residues. Trimming stripped 0 bases from V and 5 bases from J, with 17 bases between. CDR1 and CDR2 (germline): KGHSH, LQKENI. In DNA form, the CDR3 reads TGTGCCAGCTCACCACCCAATGGGCGGGGAACGAACAATGAGCAGTTCTTC. Its translation is CASSPPNGRGTNNEQFF. The variable domain in full, with the rest retrieved from reference TRBV18 and TRBJ2-1, is NAGVMQNPRHLVRRRGQEARLRCSPMKGHSHVYWYRQLPEEGLKFMVYLQKENIIDESGMPKERFSAEFPKEGPSILRIQQVVRGDSAAYFCASSPPNGRGTNNEQFFGPGTRLTVL.

The V call is TRBV9, the J call TRBJ2-5; 15 nucleotides align to TRBD2. The germline gives CDR1 SGDLS, CDR2 YYNGEE. V trimming: 2 bases; J trimming: 2 bases; junction bases outside the gene matches: 10. The CDR3 sequence is 19 residues long. CDR3 sequence reads: CASSVGLAGGPSLQETQYF. The DNA for the CDR3 is TGTGCCAGCAGCGTTGGACTAGCGGGGGGGCCCTCCCTTCAAGAGACCCAGTACTTC.

The chain has TRBV9 and TRBJ1-2; D call uncertain. This CDR3 has 15 amino acids. CDR1 and CDR2 (germline): SGDLS, YYNGEE. V dropped 0 bases and J dropped 0 bases, with 9 bases sitting between them. CDR3 sequence reads: CASSVGQNSNYGYTF. CDR3 coding DNA: TGTGCCAGCAGCGTAGGCCAGAATTCTAACTATGGCTACACCTTC.

This chain joins TRBV10-3 and TRBJ1-3; TRBD1 matches at 11 bases. V trimming: 5 bases; J trimming: 2 bases; junction bases outside the gene matches: 8. The germline V gene has CDR1 ENHRY and CDR2 SYGVKD. The CDR3 extends over 17 amino acids. The CDR3 region is CAISPGQGEVAGNTIYF. DNA of the CDR3: TGTGCCATCAGTCCGGGACAGGGGGAGGTTGCTGGAAACACCATATATTTT.

The chain recombines TRBV6-5 with TRBJ2-7, with TRBD1 identical over 8 bases. The CDR3 loop spans 14 amino acids. The V and J ends lost 4 bases and 9 bases, in that order; junction bases with no gene match: 11. Per the germline V gene, CDR1 is MNHEY and CDR2 is SVGAGI. CDR3 in amino acids: CASSSPGQGHRQYV. In DNA, the CDR3 is TGTGCCAGCAGTTCCCCCGGACAGGGCCACAGGCAGTACGTC.

This sequence joins TRBV6-2 or TRBV6-3 and TRBJ1-3; D gene uncertain. The CDR3 is made up of 15 amino acids. V dropped 5 bases and J dropped 0 bases, with 11 bases sitting between them. Germline CDR1 reads MNHEY; CDR2 reads SVGEGT. The CDR3 DNA is TGTGCCAGCAGTCTTGACCGAAGCTCTGGAAACACCATATATTTT. Residues: CASSLDRSSGNTIYF.

The chain uses TRBV7-8 and TRBJ1-1; 8 bases align to TRBD1. The V gene end was trimmed by 3 bases and the J gene end by 5 bases; junction bases not matched to a gene: 2. Per the germline V gene, CDR1 is SGHVS and CDR2 is FQNEAQ. This CDR3 comprises 13 residues. The CDR3 region is CASSFTGGTEAFF. In DNA, the CDR3 is TGTGCCAGCAGCTTTACAGGGGGGACTGAAGCTTTCTTT.